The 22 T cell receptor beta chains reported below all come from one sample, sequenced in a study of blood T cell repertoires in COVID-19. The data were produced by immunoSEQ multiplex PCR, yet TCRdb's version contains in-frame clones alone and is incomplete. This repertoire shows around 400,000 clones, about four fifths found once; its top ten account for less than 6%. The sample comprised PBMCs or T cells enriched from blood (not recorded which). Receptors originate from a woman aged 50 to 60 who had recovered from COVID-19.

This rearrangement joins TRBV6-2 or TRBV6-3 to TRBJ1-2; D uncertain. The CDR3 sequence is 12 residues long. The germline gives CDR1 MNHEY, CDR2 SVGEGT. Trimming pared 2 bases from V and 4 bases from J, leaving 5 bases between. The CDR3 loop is CASSYGIYGYTF. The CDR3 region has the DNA TGTGCCAGCAGTTACGGCATCTATGGCTACACCTTC.

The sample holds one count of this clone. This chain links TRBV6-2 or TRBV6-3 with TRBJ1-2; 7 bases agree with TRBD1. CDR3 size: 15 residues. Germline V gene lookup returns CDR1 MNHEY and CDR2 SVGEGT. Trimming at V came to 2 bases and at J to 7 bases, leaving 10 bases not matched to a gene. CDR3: CASSYRPRGMGGYTF. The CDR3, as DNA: TGTGCCAGCAGTTACCGTCCCAGGGGGATGGGTGGCTACACCTTC.

The CDR3 here is CASSLTASGTRRTGELFF. CDR3 nucleotide sequence: TGTGCCAGCAGCTTAACGGCTAGCGGGACAAGGCGCACCGGGGAGCTGTTTTTT. V usage is TRBV7-3 and J usage is TRBJ2-2; 9 bases fit TRBD2. V lost 0 bases to trimming and J lost 4 bases; unmatched junction nucleotides: 9. The CDR3 has 18 residues. Germline V CDR1 and CDR2: SGHTA, FQGTGA.

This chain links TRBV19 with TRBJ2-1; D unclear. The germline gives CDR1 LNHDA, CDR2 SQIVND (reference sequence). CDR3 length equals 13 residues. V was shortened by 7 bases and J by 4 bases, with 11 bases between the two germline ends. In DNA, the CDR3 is TGTGCCAGTAAGGCCGCCGGGTACAATGAGCAGTTCTTC. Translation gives CASKAAGYNEQFF.

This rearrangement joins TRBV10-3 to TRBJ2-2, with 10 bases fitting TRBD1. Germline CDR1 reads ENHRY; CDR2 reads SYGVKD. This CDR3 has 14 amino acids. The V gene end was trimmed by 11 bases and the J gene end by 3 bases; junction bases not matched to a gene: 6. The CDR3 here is CAATGQGYTGELFF. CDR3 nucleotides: TGTGCCGCAACGGGACAGGGGTACACCGGGGAGCTGTTTTTT.

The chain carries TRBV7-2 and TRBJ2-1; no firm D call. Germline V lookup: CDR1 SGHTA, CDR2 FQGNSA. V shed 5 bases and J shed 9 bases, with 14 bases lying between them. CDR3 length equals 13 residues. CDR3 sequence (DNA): TGTGCCAGCAGCCCCCCCGTCTCGAGTGAGCAGTTCTTC. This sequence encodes CASSPPVSSEQFF.

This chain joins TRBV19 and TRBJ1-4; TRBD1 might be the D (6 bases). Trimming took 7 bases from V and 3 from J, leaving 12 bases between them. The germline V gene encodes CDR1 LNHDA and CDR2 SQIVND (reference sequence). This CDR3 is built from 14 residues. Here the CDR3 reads CASTMGHPNEKLFF. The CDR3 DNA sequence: TGTGCCAGTACTATGGGACACCCTAATGAAAAACTGTTTTTT.

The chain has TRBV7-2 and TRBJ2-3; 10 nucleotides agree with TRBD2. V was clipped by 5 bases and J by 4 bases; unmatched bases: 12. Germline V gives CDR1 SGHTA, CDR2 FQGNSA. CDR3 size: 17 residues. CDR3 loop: CASSAYNLGTSADTQYF. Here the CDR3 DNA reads TGTGCCAGCAGCGCGTACAACCTGGGGACTAGCGCAGATACGCAGTATTTT.

The CDR3 region is CASSPLAGTYEQYF. The CDR3 nucleotides are TGTGCCAGTAGCCCACTAGCGGGGACCTACGAGCAGTACTTC. V and J are TRBV19 and TRBJ2-7; 10 nucleotides match TRBD2. The CDR3 length is 14 residues. The germline V gene has CDR1 LNHDA and CDR2 SQIVND (reference sequence). V shed 6 bases and J 2 bases; nucleotides not matched to a gene: 4.

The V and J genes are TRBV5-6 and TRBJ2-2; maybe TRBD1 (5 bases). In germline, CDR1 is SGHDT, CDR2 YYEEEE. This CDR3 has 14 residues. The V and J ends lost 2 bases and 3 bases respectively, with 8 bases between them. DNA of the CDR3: TGTGCCAGCAGCTTAGGGGCGGACACCGGGGAGCTGTTTTTT. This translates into CASSLGADTGELFF.

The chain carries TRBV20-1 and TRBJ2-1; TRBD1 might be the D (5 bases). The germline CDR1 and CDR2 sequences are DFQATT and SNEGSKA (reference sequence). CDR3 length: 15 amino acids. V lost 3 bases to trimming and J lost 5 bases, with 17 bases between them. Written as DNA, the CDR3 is TGCAGTGCTAGTCCCCGTAGGGGTGTCCACAATGAGCAGTTCTTC. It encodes CSASPRRGVHNEQFF.

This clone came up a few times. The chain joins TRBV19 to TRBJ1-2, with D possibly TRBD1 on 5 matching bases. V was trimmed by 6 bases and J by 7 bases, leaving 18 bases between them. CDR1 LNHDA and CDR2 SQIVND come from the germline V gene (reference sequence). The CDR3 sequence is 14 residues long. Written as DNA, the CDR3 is TGTGCCAGTAGAGAAAATATTGGGGGGTTTGGCTACACCTTC. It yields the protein CASRENIGGFGYTF.

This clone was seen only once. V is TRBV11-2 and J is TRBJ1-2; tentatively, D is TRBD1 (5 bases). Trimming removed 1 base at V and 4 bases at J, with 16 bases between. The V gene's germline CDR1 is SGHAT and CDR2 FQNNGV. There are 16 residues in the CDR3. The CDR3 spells CASSLGQLTTGYGYTF. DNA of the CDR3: TGTGCCAGCAGCTTAGGACAGCTTACCACTGGCTATGGCTACACCTTC.

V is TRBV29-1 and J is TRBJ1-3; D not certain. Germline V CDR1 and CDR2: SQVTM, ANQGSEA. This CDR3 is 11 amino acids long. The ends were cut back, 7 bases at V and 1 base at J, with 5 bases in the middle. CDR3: CSGESGNTIYF. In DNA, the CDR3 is TGCAGCGGAGAATCTGGAAACACCATATATTTT.

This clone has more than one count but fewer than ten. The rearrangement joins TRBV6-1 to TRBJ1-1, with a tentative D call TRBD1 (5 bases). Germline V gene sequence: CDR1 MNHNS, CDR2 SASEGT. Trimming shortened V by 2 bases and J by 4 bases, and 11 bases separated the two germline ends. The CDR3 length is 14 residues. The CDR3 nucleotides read TGTGCCAGCAGTGAATGGGGGGAGGGCACTGAAGCTTTCTTT. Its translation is CASSEWGEGTEAFF.

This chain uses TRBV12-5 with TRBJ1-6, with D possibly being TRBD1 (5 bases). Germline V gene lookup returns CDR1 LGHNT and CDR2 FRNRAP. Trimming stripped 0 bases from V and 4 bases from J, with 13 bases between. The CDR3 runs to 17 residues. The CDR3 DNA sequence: TGTGCTAGTGGTTTGGTACTTGGAGGGACTTATAATTCACCCCTCCACTTT. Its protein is CASGLVLGGTYNSPLHF. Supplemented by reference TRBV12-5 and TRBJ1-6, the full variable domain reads DARVTQTPRHKVTEMGQEVTMRCQPILGHNTVFWYRQTMMQGLELLAYFRNRAPLDDSGMPKDRFSAEMPDATLATLKIQPSEPRDSAVYFCASGLVLGGTYNSPLHFGNGTRLTVT.

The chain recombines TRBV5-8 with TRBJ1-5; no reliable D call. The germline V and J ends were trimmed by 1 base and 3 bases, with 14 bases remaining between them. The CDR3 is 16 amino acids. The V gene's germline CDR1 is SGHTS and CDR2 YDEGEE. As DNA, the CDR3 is TGTGCCAGCAGCTTGATGGCGGGAGCAAACAATCAGCCCCAGCATTTT. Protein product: CASSLMAGANNQPQHF.

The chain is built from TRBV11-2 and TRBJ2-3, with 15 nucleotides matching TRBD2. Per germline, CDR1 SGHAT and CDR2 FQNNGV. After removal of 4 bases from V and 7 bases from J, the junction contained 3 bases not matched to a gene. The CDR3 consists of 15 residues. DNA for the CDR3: TGTGCCAGCAGCTGGGGACTAGCGGGGGGACATACGCAGTATTTT. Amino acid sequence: CASSWGLAGGHTQYF.

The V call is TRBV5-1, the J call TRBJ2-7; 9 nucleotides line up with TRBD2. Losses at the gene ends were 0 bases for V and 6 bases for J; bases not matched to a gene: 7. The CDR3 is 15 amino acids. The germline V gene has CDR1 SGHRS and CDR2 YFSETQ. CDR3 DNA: TGCGCCAGCAGCTTGGTGGCGGGGGGGCTCGGCGAGCAGTACTTC. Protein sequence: CASSLVAGGLGEQYF.

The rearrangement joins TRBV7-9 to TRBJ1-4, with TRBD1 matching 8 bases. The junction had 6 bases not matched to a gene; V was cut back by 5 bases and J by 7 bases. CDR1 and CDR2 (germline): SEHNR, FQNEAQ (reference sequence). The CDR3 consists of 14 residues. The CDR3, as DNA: TGTGCCAGCAGCGTCAGGGGGCAGACTGAAAAACTGTTTTTT. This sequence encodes CASSVRGQTEKLFF. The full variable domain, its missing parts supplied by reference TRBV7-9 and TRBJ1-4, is DTGVSQNPRHKITKRGQNVTFRCDPISEHNRLYWYRQTLGQGPEFLTYFQNEAQLEKSRLLSDRFSAERPKGSFSTLEIQRTEQGDSAMYLCASSVRGQTEKLFFGSGTQLSVL.

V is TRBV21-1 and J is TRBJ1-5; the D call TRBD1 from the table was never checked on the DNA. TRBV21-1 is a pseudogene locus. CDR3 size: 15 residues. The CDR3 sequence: CASCEMTGPDQPQHF. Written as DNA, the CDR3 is TGTGCCAGCTGCGAAATGACAGGACCCGATCAGCCCCAGCATTTT.

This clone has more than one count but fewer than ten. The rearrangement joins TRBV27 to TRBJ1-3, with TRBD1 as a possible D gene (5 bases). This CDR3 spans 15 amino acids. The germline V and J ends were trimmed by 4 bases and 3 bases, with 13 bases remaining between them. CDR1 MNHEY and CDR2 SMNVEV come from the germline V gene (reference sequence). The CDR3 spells CASSSGLFLGNTIYF. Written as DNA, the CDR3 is TGTGCCAGCAGTTCGGGACTGTTTCTTGGAAACACCATATATTTT.